A selection of T cell receptor beta chains follows, all from one sample in a study of human thymus T cells. Clones were sequenced by immunoSEQ multiplex PCR, and TCRdb holds only the in-frame ones, with some missing. The table records tens of thousands of clones, around 96% of them present only once. Sequenced input: thymus tissue. These receptors came from a boy younger than two with a congenital heart defect but otherwise immunologically healthy. Each CDR3 is given with its conserved first and last residue. A D gene is named only where the DNA matches it firmly.

d_call,j_call,v_call,cdr3_aa,cdr3_nt
TRBD2,TRBJ2-3,TRBV27,CASSFGGGYWDTQYF,TGTGCCAGCAGTTTCGGGGGGGGATATTGGGATACGCAGTATTTT
TRBD2,TRBJ2-7,TRBV27,CASSADGTREDYEQYF,TGTGCCAGCAGTGCCGACGGGACTAGAGAGGACTACGAGCAGTACTTC
-,TRBJ1-4,TRBV6-5,CASSYSRGPNEKLFF,TGTGCCAGCAGTTACAGCAGGGGCCCAAATGAAAAACTGTTTTTT
TRBD1,TRBJ1-6,TRBV14,CASSDRVGSPLHF,TGTGCCAGCAGCGACAGGGTAGGATCACCCCTCCACTTT
TRBD1,TRBJ1-5,TRBV28,CASRYPRQGANQPQHF,TGTGCCAGCAGATATCCTAGACAGGGGGCTAATCAGCCCCAGCATTTT
-,TRBJ1-1,TRBV10-2,CASNEGVWGMNTEAFF,TGCGCCAGCAATGAGGGTGTGTGGGGGATGAACACTGAAGCTTTCTTT
TRBD2,TRBJ2-2,TRBV6-4,CASSEGSGSLSGELFF,TGTGCCAGCAGTGAAGGTAGCGGGAGCCTGTCCGGGGAGCTGTTTTTT
-,TRBJ2-5,TRBV13,CASSPYPSDPASETQYF,TGTGCCAGCAGCCCTTATCCCTCGGACCCGGCGAGTGAGACCCAGTACTTC
-,TRBJ2-1,TRBV28,CASSLKRAPAELCCGQFF,TGTGCCAGCAGTTTGAAGAGGGCCCCCGCCGAGTTGTGTTGTGGGCAGTTCTTC
TRBD2,TRBJ2-1,TRBV13,CASSVNLAGPSYEQFF,TGTGCCAGCAGCGTAAATCTAGCGGGACCATCCTATGAGCAGTTCTTC
TRBD2,TRBJ2-3,TRBV7-2,CASSLGLADTDTQYF,TGTGCCAGCAGCTTGGGGCTAGCGGATACAGATACGCAGTATTTT